This entry is about one T cell receptor (beta chain). It has no known antigen specificity. The sample holds no much larger clone one base away, and base qualities are not on file. For CDR1 and CDR2, the germline V gene lists LGHNA and YNFKEQ. The CDR3, from cysteine to phenylalanine, totals 16 residues. Of all the DNA, just the CDR3 is kept, 48 bases in frame from base 1. V and J are trimmed by 0 bases and 4 bases, and the gene matches miss 2 bases of the junction. These data belong to a study of blood T cells in healthy people across ages (dated by TCRdb to about 2015). For context, the study as a whole: In model experiments, roughly one uniquely barcoded TCR beta cDNA molecule per two T cells was captured by template switching. To track age-related changes in TCR beta repertoire diversity, the study relied on deep sequencing normalized with unique cDNA molecular identifiers. Donors were grouped into four age groups: young (average about 15 years), middle-aged (39), aged (62) and long-lived (approximately 81). To avoid experimental bias, donors of different ages were distributed randomly across sequencing lanes. Using the same blood draw, the study looked at two additional independent replicas of 1 million unique cDNA reads for two donors, one aged 18 to 30 and the other aged 80 or older. Findings and caveats that apply to the study as a whole: Estimates of total diversity based on one million sequenced T cells were regarded as lower bounds and as underestimates. Because donor CMV infection status was unknown, age-related changes in expanded clonotypes were potentially confounded. Since profiling was done on bulk unsorted PBMCs, naive and antigen-experienced compartments could not be conclusively compared. As age increased, observed TCR beta diversity per million T cells dropped in a roughly linear way, and a significant reduction was already evident by age 40. The long-lived group showed more naive CD4+ T cells, fewer expanded clones and increased TCR diversity than the aged group, suggesting age selection. The percentage of naive T cells measured by flow cytometry correlated strongly with observed TCR beta diversity.

The method was 5' RACE. The listed sequencing device is Illumina HiSeq 2500. A second PCR of roughly 7 to 11 cycles was performed with a sample-barcoded 5' primer and a J-beta primer mix. A template-switch 5' adaptor carrying 12 random nucleotides introduced a unique molecular identifier onto each TCR beta cDNA molecule. Each sample yielded at least 2.5 million CDR3-containing paired-end reads. First-strand cDNA synthesis was performed from all RNA using the Mint cDNA synthesis kit, with priming by a TRBC-specific oligonucleotide. Following uracil-DNA glycosylase treatment, a first 18-cycle PCR with universal primers M1SS and BC2_uni_R was performed on all cDNA. The paper's data handling went like this. Normalization of each sample was performed by random selection of 1 million high-quality reads, each carrying a distinct molecular identifier. Reads with shared molecular identifiers were discarded instead of being binned into consensus sequences. CDR3 identification, clonotype clustering and error correction used MiTCR with a Q25 quality threshold and the strictest error-elimination algorithm. Lower-bound total TCR beta diversity was estimated with a nonparametric unseen species model using Euler transformation. Starting from the raw public reads, TCRdb applied fastp trimming at Q25, assembled clones with MiXCR and retained in-frame beta chains. Identical CDR3 protein sequences are pooled into one entry, listed with their most common genes and DNA. The authors' filters were not applied to this entry. Here the sample has approximately 1.5 million distinct CDR3 sequences; roughly two fifths occur a single time. Over 3.5% of the sample is held by the ten biggest clonotypes.

The donors were some 39 Caucasian individuals from Russia, aged about 6 to 95 years, who were systemically healthy. Roughly 9 milliliters of peripheral blood were drawn from each donor into EDTA-treated Vacutainer tubes. Ficoll-Paque density-gradient centrifugation was used to isolate PBMCs, with at least 7 million obtained per sample. Trizol reagent was used to extract total RNA from PBMCs, with at least 5.5 micrograms per sample. Naive CD45RAhigh/CD27high T cell percentages were measured by flow cytometry on a PBMC aliquot from every donor. Sequencing was performed on blood. The V and J genes are TRBV4-2 and TRBJ2-1; 11 bases in between match TRBD2. This receptor was identified in a woman between 18 and 29 years old in good health. The nucleotide sequence is given as TGTGCCAGCAGCCAAGAGACTAGCGGGGATTACAATGAGCAGTTCTTC. This codes for CASSQETSGDYNEQFF.